This TCR beta chain was sequenced in a study of cytomegalovirus exposure and HLA in healthy donors. Germline loops: CDR1 SGDLS, CDR2 YYNGEE. This CDR3 is 16 amino acids long. PCR was performed using 60 Vbeta and 13 Jbeta primers. The method was immunoSEQ multiplex PCR; TCRdb's version includes in-frame clones alone and lacks a portion of them. The table lists roughly 150,000 clones, around 81% of them singletons, with 1% in the top ten. Findings of the study overall: Data from an earlier analysis indicated that most TCR beta V segments were productive either about 90% or about 30% of the time.

For this clone: Antigen: not known.

V usage is TRBV9 and J usage is TRBJ2-5; D might be TRBD2 (7 bases). The end of the DNA aligns better with TRBJ2-7, so the J call may be wrong. The sample consisted of PBMCs. The source is a woman between 35 and 50 years old in good health and CMV-seronegative. The DNA for the CDR3 is TGTGCCAGCAGCGTCTCAGCCCGCGGGGGCCCTTACGAGCAGTACTTC. It encodes CASSVSARGGPYEQYF.